One sample yielded the 16 T cell receptor beta chains listed below, sequenced in a study of identical twins. TCRdb itself ran the 5' RACE reads through MiXCR, one entry per CDR3 protein. The top ten clones hold 0.98% of a sample with roughly 490,000 distinct CDR3 sequences, 14% of them seen once. The sample also formed part of further work on yellow fever vaccine responses in identical twins.

What was sequenced was CD4+ T cells sorted from blood. The receptors derive from a young woman in good health.

V gene TRBV10-3 combines with J gene TRBJ2-2; the match to TRBD1 covers 9 bases. Germline V gene lookup returns CDR1 ENHRY and CDR2 SYGVKD. V dropped 10 bases and J dropped 5; count of bases not matched to a gene: 11. The CDR3 is 15 residues long. The CDR3 reads CASHSGTGTTGELFF. The CDR3, as DNA: TGTGCCAGCCATTCCGGGACAGGGACAACCGGGGAGCTGTTTTTT.

This sequence joins TRBV19 and TRBJ2-4; 9 nucleotides match TRBD1. J was trimmed by 15 bases and V by 6 bases; bases with no gene match: 12. There are 13 residues in the CDR3. Germline assignment: CDR1 LNHDA and CDR2 SQIVND (reference sequence). The CDR3 coding sequence is TGTGCCAGTAGCCCGGGACAGGGTCTTCCGGGGTACTTC. It translates to CASSPGQGLPGYF.

The sample holds a few counts of this clonotype. V and J are TRBV4-1 and TRBJ1-5; D not certain. The germline CDR1 and CDR2 sequences are MGHRA and YSYEKL. The CDR3 has 12 residues. V was shortened by 1 base and J by 9 bases, with 7 bases between the two germline ends. CDR3 sequence reads: CASSQAVGPQHF. DNA of the CDR3: TGCGCCAGCAGCCAAGCCGTCGGGCCCCAGCATTTT.

Only a few counts were recorded for this clonotype. The rearrangement joins TRBV29-1 to TRBJ2-1; 7 bases match TRBD1. The CDR3 has 13 residues. Looked up from germline, CDR1 is SQVTM and CDR2 is ANQGSEA. V shed 4 bases, J shed 5 bases, and the junction held 5 bases outside the gene matches. The chain's CDR3 is CSVVSRGHNEQFF. Written as DNA, the CDR3 is TGCAGCGTTGTTTCGAGGGGGCACAATGAGCAGTTCTTC.

The chain links TRBV5-5 to TRBJ2-2; D might be TRBD2 (5 bases). V was shortened by 0 bases and J by 1 base, with 7 bases between the two germline ends. Germline V CDR1 and CDR2: SGHKS, YYEKEE (reference sequence). The CDR3 spans 15 residues. DNA of the CDR3: TGTGCCAGCAGCTTGGCGGGGAAGAACACCGGGGAGCTGTTTTTT. Protein sequence: CASSLAGKNTGELFF.

This chain uses TRBV20-1 with TRBJ2-7; 14 bases map to TRBD2. There are 16 residues in the CDR3. The trim removed 4 bases at V and 0 bases at J, leaving 5 bases unmatched. The germline gives CDR1 DFQATT, CDR2 SNEGSKA (reference sequence). CDR3 DNA sequence: TGCAGTGCTACCGGGACTAGCGGGGGTAGCTCCTACGAGCAGTACTTC. It is translated as CSATGTSGGSSYEQYF.

This clonotype was detected a few times. The chain uses TRBV20-1 and TRBJ2-5, with TRBD2 as a possible D gene (6 bases). CDR1 and CDR2 (germline): DFQATT, SNEGSKA (reference sequence). The CDR3 extends over 13 amino acids. Trimming stripped 2 bases from V and 5 bases from J, with 12 bases between. The CDR3 reads CSARRLVGETQYF. CDR3 sequence (DNA): TGCAGTGCTAGACGACTAGTCGGGGAGACCCAGTACTTC.

V is TRBV20-1 and J is TRBJ1-6, with 8 bases that match TRBD1. After removal of 6 bases from V and 9 bases from J, the junction contained 7 bases not matched to a gene. The CDR3 consists of 13 residues. CDR1 is DFQATT, CDR2 SNEGSKA, per germline (reference sequence). The DNA for the CDR3 is TGCAGTGCCATAACAGGGGGTAGTTCACCCCTCCACTTT. The encoded protein is CSAITGGSSPLHF.

The table lists this clonotype with a few counts. The chain has TRBV7-2 and TRBJ2-5; 7 nucleotides align to TRBD2. Trimming cost V 4 bases and J 7 bases; bases outside gene matches: 12. The CDR3 totals 15 residues. Germline CDR1 is SGHTA and CDR2 is FQGNSA. This chain's CDR3 is CASSSTGTTAGTQYF. The CDR3 nucleotides are TGTGCCAGCAGCTCGACTGGGACTACGGCCGGGACCCAGTACTTC.

The table lists this clonotype with a few counts. This chain links TRBV3-1 with TRBJ2-7; 12 nucleotides agree with TRBD2. The CDR3 loop spans 15 amino acids. The J segment lost 2 bases and the V segment lost 8 bases, leaving 7 bases of the junction unmatched. Germline-derived CDR1 and CDR2 are LGHDT and YNNKEL (reference sequence). As DNA, the CDR3 is TGTGCCAGCTCCCTAGCGGGGGGGTTTACCTACGAGCAGTACTTC. The encoded protein is CASSLAGGFTYEQYF.

The rearrangement links TRBV12-3 or TRBV12-4 to TRBJ2-1; D may be TRBD1 or TRBD2 (5 bases each). Trimming left V 0 bases short and J 1 base short, with 16 bases between. The CDR3 is made up of 18 amino acids. CDR3 DNA sequence: TGTGCCAGCAGTTTAGCGGGGGTCTCGGTCGGGTCCTACAATGAGCAGTTCTTC. Translating gives CASSLAGVSVGSYNEQFF.

This clonotype occurred a few times. The V and J genes are TRBV12-3 or TRBV12-4 and TRBJ2-7, with D maybe TRBD1 (5 bases). The length of the CDR3 is 12 residues. Trimming took off 2 bases at V and 5 bases at J, with 7 bases between the two ends. The CDR3 DNA reads TGTGCCAGCAGTTTACAGGGCGACGAGCAGTACTTC. Protein sequence: CASSLQGDEQYF.

This chain joins TRBV7-9 and TRBJ1-3; tentatively, D is TRBD1 (5 bases). With 7 bases removed from V and 4 bases from J, the gap between germline ends came to 17 bases. The CDR3 loop spans 15 amino acids. Germline loops: CDR1 SEHNR, CDR2 FQNEAQ (reference sequence). CDR3 nucleotide sequence: TGTGCCAGCACCCGGGGGATGCTCGGAGGAAACACCATATATTTT. It yields the protein CASTRGMLGGNTIYF.

The table lists this clonotype with many counts. The chain recombines TRBV18 with TRBJ1-2; TRBD1 agrees at 7 bases. The CDR3 is 16 amino acids. Germline assignment: CDR1 KGHSH and CDR2 LQKENI. V lost 2 bases, J lost 0 bases, and 6 bases stayed unmatched. DNA for the CDR3: TGTGCCAGCTCACCAGGAAAGACAGGGACTAACTATGGCTACACCTTC. This encodes CASSPGKTGTNYGYTF.

This clonotype was seen a handful of times. This chain links TRBV28 with TRBJ1-6; no reliable D call. Germline CDR1 reads MDHEN; CDR2 reads SYDVKM. The germline V and J ends were trimmed by 6 bases and 4 bases, with 10 bases remaining between them. The CDR3 is 14 amino acids. CDR3 region: CASRLEVYNSPLHF. The CDR3 bases are TGTGCCAGCAGGCTGGAAGTTTATAATTCACCCCTCCACTTT. Variable domain in full (rest from reference TRBV28 and TRBJ1-6): DVKVTQSSRYLVKRTGEKVFLECVQDMDHENMFWYRQDPGLGLRLIYFSYDVKMKEKGDIPEGYSVSREKKERFSLILESASTNQTSMYLCASRLEVYNSPLHFGNGTRLTVT.

This clonotype was recorded at least ten times. The CDR3 here is CSATSGSSYNEQFF. The CDR3 DNA reads TGCAGTGCTACTAGCGGGAGCTCCTACAATGAGCAGTTCTTC. The rearrangement uses TRBV20-1 and TRBJ2-1, with TRBD2 matching over 10 bases. The CDR3 runs 14 residues. Germline V gene lookup returns CDR1 DFQATT and CDR2 SNEGSKA (reference sequence). V lost 4 bases, J lost 0 bases, and 0 bases stayed unmatched.